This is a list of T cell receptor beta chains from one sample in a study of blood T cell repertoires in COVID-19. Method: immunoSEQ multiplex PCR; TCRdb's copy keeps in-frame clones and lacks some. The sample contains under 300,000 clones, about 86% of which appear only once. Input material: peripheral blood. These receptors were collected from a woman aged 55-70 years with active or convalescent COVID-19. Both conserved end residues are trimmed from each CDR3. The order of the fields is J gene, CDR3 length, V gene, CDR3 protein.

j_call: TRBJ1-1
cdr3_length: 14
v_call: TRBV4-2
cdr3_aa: ASSQADGEGGTEAF

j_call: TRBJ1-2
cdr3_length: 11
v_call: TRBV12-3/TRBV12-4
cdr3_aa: ASSFRGAYGYT

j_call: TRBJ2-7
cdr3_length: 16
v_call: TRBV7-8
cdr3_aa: ASSLVRRGGGPLYEQY

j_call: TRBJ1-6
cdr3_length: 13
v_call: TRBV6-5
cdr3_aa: ASSSLQGRNSPLH

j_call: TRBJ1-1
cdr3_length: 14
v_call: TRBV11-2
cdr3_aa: ASSLAWEWTNTEAF

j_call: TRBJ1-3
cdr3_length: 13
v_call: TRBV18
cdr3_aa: ASSRQQGLGNTIY

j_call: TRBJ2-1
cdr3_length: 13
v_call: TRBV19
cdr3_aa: ASTKGLAGGNEQF

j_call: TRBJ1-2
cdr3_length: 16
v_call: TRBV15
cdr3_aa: ATSRPTLPDRVNHGYT

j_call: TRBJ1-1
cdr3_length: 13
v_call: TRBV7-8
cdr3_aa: ASSPRFDRQGEAF

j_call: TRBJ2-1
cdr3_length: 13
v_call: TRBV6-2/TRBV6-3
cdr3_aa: ASSITGVGLNEQF

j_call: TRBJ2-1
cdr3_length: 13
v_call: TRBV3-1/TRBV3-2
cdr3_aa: ASSPVRGHYNEQF

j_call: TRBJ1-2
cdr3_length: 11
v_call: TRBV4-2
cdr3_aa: ASSQKPGGGYT

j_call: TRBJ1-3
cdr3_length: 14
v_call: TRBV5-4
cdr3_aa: ASSRPTDLSGNTIY

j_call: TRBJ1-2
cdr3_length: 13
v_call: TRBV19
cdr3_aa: ASTGGTGPLSGYT

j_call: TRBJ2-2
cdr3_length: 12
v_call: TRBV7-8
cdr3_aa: ASSLDRLTGELF

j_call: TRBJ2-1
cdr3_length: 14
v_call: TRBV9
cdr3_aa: ASSTTSGGRYNEQF

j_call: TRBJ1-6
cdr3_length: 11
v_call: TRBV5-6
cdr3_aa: ASSLVAGSPLH

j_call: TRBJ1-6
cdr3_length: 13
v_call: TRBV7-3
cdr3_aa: ASSLNGRGGSPLH

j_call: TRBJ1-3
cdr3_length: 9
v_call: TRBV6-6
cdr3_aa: ATHSGNTIY

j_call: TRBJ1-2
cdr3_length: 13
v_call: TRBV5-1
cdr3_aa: ASNPTGGSRNGYT

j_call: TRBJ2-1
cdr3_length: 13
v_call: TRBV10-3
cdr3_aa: AIRITGGAYNEQF

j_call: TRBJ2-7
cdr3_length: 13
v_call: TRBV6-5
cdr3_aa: ASSWAGTPSYEQY

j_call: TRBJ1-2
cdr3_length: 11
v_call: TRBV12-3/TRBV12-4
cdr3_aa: ASSLDREYGYT

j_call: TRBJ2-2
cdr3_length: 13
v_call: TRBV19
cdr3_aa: ASSIASGDTGELF

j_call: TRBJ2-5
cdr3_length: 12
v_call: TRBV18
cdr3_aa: ASSPEYRGETQY

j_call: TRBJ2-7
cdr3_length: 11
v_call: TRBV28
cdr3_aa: ASSYSPTYEQY

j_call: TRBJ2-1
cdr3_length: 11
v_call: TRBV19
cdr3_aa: ASSIGPNNEQF

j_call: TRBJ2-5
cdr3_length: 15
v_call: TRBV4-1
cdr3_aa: ASSQARMGGADETQY

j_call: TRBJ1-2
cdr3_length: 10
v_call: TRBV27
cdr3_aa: ASTSTGVGYT

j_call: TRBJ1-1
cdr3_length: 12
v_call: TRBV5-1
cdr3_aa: ASSFHLQGTEAF

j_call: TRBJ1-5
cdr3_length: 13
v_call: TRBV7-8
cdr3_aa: ASSPLGGAGQPQH

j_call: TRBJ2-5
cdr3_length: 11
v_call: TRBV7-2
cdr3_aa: ASSLSSPETQY

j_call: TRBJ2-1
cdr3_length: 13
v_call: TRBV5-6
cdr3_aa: ASSSAGGAGIEQF

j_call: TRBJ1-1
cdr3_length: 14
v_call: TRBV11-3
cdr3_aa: ASSSTQPYRGTEAF

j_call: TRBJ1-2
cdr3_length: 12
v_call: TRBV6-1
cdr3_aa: ASSDRGRIYGYT

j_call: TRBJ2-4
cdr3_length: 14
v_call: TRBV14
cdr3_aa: ASSLGGGIAKNIQY

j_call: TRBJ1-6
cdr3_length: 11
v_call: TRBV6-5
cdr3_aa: ASSRSDTSPLH